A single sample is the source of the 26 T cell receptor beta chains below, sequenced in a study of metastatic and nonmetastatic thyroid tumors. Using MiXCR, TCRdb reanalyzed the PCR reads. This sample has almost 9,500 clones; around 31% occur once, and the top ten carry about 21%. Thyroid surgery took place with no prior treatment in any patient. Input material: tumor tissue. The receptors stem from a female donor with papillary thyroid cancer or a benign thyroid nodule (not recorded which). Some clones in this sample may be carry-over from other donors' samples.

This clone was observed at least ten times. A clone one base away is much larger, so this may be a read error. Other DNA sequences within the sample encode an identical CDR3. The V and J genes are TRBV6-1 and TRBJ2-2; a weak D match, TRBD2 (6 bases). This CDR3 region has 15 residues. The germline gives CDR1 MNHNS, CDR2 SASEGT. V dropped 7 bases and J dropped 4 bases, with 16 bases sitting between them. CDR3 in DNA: TGTGCCAGCACCCAAGGGCAGGGAGGCACCGGGGAGCTGTTTTTT. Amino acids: CASTQGQGGTGELFF.

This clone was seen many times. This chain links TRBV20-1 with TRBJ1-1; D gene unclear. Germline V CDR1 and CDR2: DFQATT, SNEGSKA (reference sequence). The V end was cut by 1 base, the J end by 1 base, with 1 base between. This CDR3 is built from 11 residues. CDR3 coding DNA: TGCAGTGCTAGAGGGAACACTGAAGCTTTCTTT. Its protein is CSARGNTEAFF.

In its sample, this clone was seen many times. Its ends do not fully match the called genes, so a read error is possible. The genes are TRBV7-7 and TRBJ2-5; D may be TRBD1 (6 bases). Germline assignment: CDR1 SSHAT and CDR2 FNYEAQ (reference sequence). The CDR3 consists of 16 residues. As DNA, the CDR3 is TGTGCTAGCAGCCCGCTCCCCCCGACAGGAGAAGAGACCCAGTACTTC. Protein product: CASSPLPPTGEETQYF.

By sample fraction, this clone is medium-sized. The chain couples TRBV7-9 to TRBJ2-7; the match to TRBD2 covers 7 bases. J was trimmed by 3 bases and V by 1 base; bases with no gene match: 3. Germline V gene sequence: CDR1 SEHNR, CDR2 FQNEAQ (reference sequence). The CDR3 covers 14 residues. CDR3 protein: CASSLGTSHYEQYF. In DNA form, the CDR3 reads TGTGCCAGCAGCTTAGGGACTAGTCACTACGAGCAGTACTTC.

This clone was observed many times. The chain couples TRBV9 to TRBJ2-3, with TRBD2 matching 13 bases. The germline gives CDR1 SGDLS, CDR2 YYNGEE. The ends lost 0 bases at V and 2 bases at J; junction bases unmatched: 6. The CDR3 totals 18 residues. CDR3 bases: TGTGCCAGCAGCGTAGAGGGACTAGCGGGAACCTCCACAGATACGCAGTATTTT. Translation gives CASSVEGLAGTSTDTQYF.

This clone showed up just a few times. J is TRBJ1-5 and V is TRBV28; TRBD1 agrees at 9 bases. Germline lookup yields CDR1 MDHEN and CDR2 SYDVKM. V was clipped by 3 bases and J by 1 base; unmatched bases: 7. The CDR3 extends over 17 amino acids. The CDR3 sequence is CASSFPGQGRSNQPQHF. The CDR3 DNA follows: TGTGCCAGCAGTTTCCCGGGACAGGGTCGGAGCAATCAGCCCCAGCATTTT.

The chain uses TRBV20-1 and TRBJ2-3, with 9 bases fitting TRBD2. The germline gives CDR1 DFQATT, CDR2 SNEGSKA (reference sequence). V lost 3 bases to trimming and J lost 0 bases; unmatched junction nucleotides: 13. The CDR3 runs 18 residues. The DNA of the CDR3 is TGCAGTGCTAGGGGGGGGCTAGCGGGGAGCAGGAGCACAGATACGCAGTATTTT. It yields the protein CSARGGLAGSRSTDTQYF.

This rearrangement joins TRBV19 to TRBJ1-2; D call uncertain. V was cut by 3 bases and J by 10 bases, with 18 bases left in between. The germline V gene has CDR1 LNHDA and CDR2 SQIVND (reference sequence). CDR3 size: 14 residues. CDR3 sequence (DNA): TGTGCCAGTAGTATTTCAGTTGGACTCTCGTCCTACACCTTC. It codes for CASSISVGLSSYTF.

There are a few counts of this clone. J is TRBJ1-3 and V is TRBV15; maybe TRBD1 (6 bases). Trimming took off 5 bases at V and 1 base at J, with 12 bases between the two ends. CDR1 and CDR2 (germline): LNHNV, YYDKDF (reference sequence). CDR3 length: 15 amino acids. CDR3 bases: TGTGCCACCAGCCGAAGCAGGGGTTCTGGAAACACCATATATTTT. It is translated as CATSRSRGSGNTIYF.

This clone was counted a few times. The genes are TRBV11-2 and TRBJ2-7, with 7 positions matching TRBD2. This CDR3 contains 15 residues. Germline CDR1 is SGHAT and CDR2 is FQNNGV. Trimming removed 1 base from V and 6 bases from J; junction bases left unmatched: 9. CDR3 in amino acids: CASSLGKTSAGEQYF. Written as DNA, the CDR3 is TGTGCCAGCAGCTTAGGTAAAACTAGCGCGGGCGAGCAGTACTTC.

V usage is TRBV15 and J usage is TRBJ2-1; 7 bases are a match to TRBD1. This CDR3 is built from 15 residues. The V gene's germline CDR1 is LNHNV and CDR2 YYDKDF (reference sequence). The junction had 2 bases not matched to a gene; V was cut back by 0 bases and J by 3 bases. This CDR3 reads CATSRDGQDYNEQFF. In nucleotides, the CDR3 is TGTGCCACCAGCAGAGACGGACAGGACTACAATGAGCAGTTCTTC.

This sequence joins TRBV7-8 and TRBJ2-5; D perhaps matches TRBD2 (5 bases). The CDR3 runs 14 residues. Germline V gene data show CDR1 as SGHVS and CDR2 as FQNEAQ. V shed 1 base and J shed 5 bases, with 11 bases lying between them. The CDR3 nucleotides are TGTGCCAGCAGCTTAGGCGGGCTATCGGAGACCCAGTACTTC. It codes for CASSLGGLSETQYF. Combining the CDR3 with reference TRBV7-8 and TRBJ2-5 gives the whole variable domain GAGVSQSPRYKVAKRGQDVALRCDPISGHVSLFWYQQALGQGPEFLTYFQNEAQLDKSGLPSDRFFAERPEGSVSTLKIQRTQQEDSAVYLCASSLGGLSETQYFGPGTRLLVL.

The CDR3 DNA follows: TGCGCCAGCAGTTTAACGGGACAGGGGGTGAATGAGCAGTTCTTC. Amino acids: CASSLTGQGVNEQFF. The genes are TRBV10-2 and TRBJ2-1, with TRBD1 identical over 11 bases. This CDR3 comprises 15 residues. Germline CDR1 and CDR2: WSHSY and SAAADI. The J segment lost 7 bases and the V segment lost 5 bases, leaving 7 bases of the junction unmatched.

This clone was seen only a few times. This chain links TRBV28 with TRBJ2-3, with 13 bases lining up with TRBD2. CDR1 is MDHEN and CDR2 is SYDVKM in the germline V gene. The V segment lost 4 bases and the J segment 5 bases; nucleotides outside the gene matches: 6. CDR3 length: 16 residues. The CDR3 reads CASSWTSGSTKDTQYF. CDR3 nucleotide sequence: TGTGCCAGCAGTTGGACTAGCGGGAGTACGAAAGATACGCAGTATTTT.

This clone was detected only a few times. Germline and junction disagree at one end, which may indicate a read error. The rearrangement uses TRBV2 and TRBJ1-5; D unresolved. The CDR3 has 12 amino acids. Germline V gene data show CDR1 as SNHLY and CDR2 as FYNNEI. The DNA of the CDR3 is TGTGTCAGCAGTGGTCCGGAGCAGCCCCAGAATTTT. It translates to CVSSGPEQPQNF.

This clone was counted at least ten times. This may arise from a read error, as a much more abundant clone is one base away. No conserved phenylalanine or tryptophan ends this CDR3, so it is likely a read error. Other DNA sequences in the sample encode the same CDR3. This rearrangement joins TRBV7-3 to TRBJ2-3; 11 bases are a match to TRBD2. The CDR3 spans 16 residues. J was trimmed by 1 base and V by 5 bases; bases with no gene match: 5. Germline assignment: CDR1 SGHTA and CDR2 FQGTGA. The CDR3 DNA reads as TGTGCCAGCAGCCCCGAACTAGCGGGAGGCACAGATACGCAGTATCTT. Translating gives CASSPELAGGTDTQYL.

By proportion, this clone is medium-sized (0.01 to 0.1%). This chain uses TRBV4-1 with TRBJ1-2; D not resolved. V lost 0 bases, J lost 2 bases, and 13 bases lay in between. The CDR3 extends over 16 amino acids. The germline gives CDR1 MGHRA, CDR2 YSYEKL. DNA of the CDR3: TGCGCCAGCAGCCAAGAAGGGTCCCGGAGGAACTATGGCTACACCTTC. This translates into CASSQEGSRRNYGYTF.

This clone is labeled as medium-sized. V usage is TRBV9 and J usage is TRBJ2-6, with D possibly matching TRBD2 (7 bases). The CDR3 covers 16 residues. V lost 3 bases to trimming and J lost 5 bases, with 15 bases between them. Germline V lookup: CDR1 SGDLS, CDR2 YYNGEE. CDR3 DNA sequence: TGTGCCAGCAGCGGACTGGGGGGGGGCAGGGCCAACGTCCTGACTTTC. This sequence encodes CASSGLGGGRANVLTF.

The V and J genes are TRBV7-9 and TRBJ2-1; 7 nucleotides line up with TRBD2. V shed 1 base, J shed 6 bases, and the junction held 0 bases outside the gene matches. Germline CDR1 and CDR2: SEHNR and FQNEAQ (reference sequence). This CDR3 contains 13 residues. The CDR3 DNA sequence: TGTGCCAGCAGCTTAGGGACTAGCAATGAGCAGTTCTTC. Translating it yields CASSLGTSNEQFF.

The CDR3 spells CASSLADRGYQETQYF. The CDR3 bases are TGTGCCAGCAGCTTAGCGGACCGGGGCTACCAAGAGACCCAGTACTTC. The chain recombines TRBV7-3 with TRBJ2-5, with D perhaps being TRBD1 or TRBD2 (5 bases each). Germline V gene lookup returns CDR1 SGHTA and CDR2 FQGTGA. Trimming took off 2 bases at V and 0 bases at J, with 13 bases between the two ends. CDR3 size: 16 residues.

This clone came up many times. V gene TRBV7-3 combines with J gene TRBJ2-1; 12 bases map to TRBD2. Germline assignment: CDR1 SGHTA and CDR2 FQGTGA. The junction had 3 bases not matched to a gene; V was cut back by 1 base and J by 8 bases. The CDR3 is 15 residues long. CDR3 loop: CASSLMGTSGHEQFF. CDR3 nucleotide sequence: TGTGCCAGCAGCTTAATGGGGACTAGCGGGCATGAGCAGTTCTTC.

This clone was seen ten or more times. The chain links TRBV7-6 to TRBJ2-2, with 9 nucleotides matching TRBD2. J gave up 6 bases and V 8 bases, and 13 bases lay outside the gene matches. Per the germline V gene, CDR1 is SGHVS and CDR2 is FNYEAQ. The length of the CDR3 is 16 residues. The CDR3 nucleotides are TGTGCCAGCTCGGGTGCGGGGGGGAGCTGGGCCGGGGAGCTGTTTTTT. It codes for CASSGAGGSWAGELFF.

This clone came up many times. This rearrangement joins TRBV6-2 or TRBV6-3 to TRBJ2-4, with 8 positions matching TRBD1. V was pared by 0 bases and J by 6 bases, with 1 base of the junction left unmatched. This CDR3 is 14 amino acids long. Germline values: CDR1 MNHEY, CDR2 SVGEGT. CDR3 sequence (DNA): TGTGCCAGCAGTTACTCCGGACAGGGAAACATTCAGTACTTC. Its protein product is CASSYSGQGNIQYF.

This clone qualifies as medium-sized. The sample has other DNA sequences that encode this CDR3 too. CDR3 bases: TGTGCCAGCAGGGAGGGGGCGGGTCAGCCCCAGCATTTT. It yields the protein CASREGAGQPQHF. The rearrangement uses TRBV28 and TRBJ1-5; 7 bases line up with TRBD1. Germline V lookup: CDR1 MDHEN, CDR2 SYDVKM. The J segment lost 6 bases and the V segment lost 6 bases, leaving 5 bases of the junction unmatched. The CDR3 spans 13 residues.

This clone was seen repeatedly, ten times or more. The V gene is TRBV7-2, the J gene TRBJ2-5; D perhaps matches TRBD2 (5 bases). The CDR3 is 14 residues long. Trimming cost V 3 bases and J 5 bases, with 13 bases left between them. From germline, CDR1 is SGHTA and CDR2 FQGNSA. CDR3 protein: CASSFNKGGETQYF. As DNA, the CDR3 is TGTGCCAGCAGCTTTAACAAGGGCGGGGAGACCCAGTACTTC.

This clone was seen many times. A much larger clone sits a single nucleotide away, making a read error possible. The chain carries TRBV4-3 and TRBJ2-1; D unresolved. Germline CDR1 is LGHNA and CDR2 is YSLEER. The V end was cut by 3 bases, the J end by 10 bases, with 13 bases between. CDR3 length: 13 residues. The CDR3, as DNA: TGCGCCAGCAGCCACTCGGTGTCTAGGGAGCAGTTCTTC. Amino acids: CASSHSVSREQFF.